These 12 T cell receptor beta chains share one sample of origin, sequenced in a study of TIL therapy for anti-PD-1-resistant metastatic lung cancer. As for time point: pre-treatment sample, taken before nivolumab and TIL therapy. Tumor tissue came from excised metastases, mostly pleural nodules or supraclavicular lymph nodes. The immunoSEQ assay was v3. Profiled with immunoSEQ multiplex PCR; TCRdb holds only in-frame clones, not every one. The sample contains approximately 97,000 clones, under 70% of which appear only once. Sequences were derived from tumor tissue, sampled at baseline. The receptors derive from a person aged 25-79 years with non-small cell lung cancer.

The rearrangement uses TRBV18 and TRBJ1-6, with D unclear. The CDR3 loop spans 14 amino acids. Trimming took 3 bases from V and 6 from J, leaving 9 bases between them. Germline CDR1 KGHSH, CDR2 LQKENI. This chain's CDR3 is CASSPPESNSPLHF. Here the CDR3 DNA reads TGTGCCAGCTCACCCCCCGAGAGTAATTCACCCCTCCACTTT.

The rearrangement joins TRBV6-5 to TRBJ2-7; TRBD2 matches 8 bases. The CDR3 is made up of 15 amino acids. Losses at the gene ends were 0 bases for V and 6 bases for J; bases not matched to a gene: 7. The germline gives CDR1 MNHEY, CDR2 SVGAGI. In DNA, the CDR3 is TGTGCCAGCAGTTACTCGCATCGGGGGGGAGGCGAGCAGTACTTC. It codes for CASSYSHRGGGEQYF.

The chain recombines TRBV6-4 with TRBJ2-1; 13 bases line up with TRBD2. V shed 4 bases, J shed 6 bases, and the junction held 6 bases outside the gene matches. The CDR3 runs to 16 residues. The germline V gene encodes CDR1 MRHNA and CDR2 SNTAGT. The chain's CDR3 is CASSAQLAGGRNEQFF. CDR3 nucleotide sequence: TGTGCCAGCAGTGCCCAACTAGCGGGGGGGCGCAATGAGCAGTTCTTC.

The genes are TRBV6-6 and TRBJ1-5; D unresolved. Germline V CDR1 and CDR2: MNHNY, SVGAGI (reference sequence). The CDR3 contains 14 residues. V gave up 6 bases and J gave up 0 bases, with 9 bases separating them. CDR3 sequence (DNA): TGTGCCAGCAGCCACCCGGGTAGCAATCAGCCCCAGCATTTT. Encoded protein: CASSHPGSNQPQHF.

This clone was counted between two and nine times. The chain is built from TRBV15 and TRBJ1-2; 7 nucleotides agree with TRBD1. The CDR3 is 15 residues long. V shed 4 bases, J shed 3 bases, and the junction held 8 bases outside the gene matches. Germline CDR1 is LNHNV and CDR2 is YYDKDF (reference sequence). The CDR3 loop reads CATSKDPGGYYGYTF. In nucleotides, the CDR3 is TGTGCCACCAGCAAAGACCCAGGGGGATACTATGGCTACACCTTC.

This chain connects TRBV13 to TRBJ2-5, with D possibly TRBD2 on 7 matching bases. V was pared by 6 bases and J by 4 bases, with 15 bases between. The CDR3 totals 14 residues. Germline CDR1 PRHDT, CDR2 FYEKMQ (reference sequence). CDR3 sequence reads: CASSFYGGRETQYF. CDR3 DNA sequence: TGTGCCAGCAGTTTTTACGGGGGGCGAGAGACCCAGTACTTC.

The CDR3 DNA reads TGCAGCGTTGGGCCCGGCGTGAAAGAGACCCAGTACTTC. Translated, it gives CSVGPGVKETQYF. The J gene is TRBJ2-5, the V gene TRBV29-1; D is uncertain. Deletions cut 4 bases from V and 3 bases from J, with 12 bases between. Germline V gene sequence: CDR1 SQVTM, CDR2 ANQGSEA. The CDR3 is 13 residues long.

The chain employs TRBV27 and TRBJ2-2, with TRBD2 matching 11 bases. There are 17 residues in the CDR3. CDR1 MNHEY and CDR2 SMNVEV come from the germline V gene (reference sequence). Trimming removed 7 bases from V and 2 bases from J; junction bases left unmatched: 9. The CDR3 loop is CASTRLAGGANTGELFF. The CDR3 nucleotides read TGTGCCAGCACCCGTCTAGCGGGGGGAGCAAACACCGGGGAGCTGTTTTTT.

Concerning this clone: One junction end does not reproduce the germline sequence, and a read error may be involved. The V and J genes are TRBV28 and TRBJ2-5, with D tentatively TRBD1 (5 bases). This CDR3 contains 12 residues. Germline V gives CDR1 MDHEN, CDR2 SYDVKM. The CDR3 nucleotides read TGTGCCAGCAGACAGGCCCCGGAGAGCCAGTACTTC. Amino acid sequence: CASRQAPESQYF.

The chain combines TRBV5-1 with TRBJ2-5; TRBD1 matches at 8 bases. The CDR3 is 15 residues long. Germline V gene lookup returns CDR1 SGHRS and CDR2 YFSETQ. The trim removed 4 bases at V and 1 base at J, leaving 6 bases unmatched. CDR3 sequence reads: CASSNIDRGQETQYF. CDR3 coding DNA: TGCGCCAGCAGCAACATCGACAGGGGCCAAGAGACCCAGTACTTC.

As DNA, the CDR3 is TGTGCCAGCAGCTGGATGCTAGCGGGAGGGGACCTGGGCCATGAGCAGTTCTTC. It yields the protein CASSWMLAGGDLGHEQFF. This rearrangement joins TRBV5-8 to TRBJ2-1; 12 positions match TRBD2. V shed 3 bases, J shed 8 bases, and the junction held 15 bases outside the gene matches. CDR3 length equals 18 residues. Per germline, CDR1 SGHTS and CDR2 YDEGEE.

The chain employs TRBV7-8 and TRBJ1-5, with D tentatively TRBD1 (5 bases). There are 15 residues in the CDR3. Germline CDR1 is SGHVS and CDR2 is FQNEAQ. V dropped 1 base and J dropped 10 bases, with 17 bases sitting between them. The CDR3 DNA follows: TGTGCCAGCAGCTTAGGGGACCCGCAACTCAGCCCCCAGCATTTT. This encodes CASSLGDPQLSPQHF.